The present T cell receptor (beta chain) was sequenced within a study of T-cell reconstitution after alpha-beta-depleted transplantation in children. This clonotype was counted ten times or more. V lost 4 bases to trimming and J lost 0 bases; unmatched junction nucleotides: 15. This CDR3 has 19 residues. The germline V gene has CDR1 SGHRS and CDR2 YFSETQ. Preparation of the TCRbeta library was carried out with unique molecular identifiers. MiXCR, run by TCRdb on the PCR reads, gives a single entry per CDR3 protein. Of about 230,000 distinct CDR3 sequences listed, 7.5% to 10% are singletons. The origin of this receptor is a human donor who donated a stem cell graft to a child with SCID. The sequences come from PBMCs from the stem cell graft donor, collected from the stem cell graft. This chain connects TRBV5-1 to TRBJ1-3, with TRBD1 identical over 8 bases. The CDR3 loop reads CASSPGQDFRSASGNTIYF. In nucleotides, the CDR3 is TGCGCCAGCAGCCCGGGACAGGATTTCAGGTCTGCCTCTGGAAACACCATATATTTT.